This TCR beta chain derives from a study of patients and donors after allogeneic stem cell transplantation. TCRdb re-called the RT-PCR reads through MiXCR, storing one row per CDR3 protein. Of approximately 160,000 distinct CDR3 sequences listed, around 28% are singletons. The specimen was blood, either unsorted or a sorted T cell fraction (not recorded which). This clonotype was obtained from a human donor who was either an allogeneic HSCT recipient or a stem cell or donor lymphocyte infusion donor (not recorded which). It is not recorded whose cells these are; they may come from a transplant donor.

The CDR3 coding sequence is TGTGCCAGCAGCCGTCAGGACAGGGATAACACAGATACGCAGTATTTT. It yields the protein CASSRQDRDNTDTQYF. J is TRBJ2-3 and V is TRBV4-2; 8 bases fit TRBD1. With 4 bases clipped from V and 2 bases from J, the junction kept 8 bases outside the gene matches. The germline gives CDR1 LGHNA, CDR2 YNFKEQ. The CDR3 contains 16 residues.